Shown below are 20 T cell receptor beta chains from a single sample sequenced in a study of T cells in Graves' hyperthyroidism and ophthalmopathy. RNA transcripts gave rise to amplified TCR beta CDR3 regions. The study used the HTBI primer set for a first-round RT-PCR of the TCR CDR3. Via MiXCR, TCRdb re-called the multiplex PCR reads, giving one row per CDR3 protein. This sample has approximately 400,000 distinct CDR3 sequences, with 14% to 15% found just once. The sequenced material came from blood. The receptor source for this set is a woman aged 30 to 39 with Graves' hyperthyroidism.

This clonotype was observed at least ten times. The chain is built from TRBV2 and TRBJ1-1; no clear D gene. Trimming took off 4 bases at V and 1 base at J, with 4 bases between the two ends. The CDR3 has 12 residues. The germline V gene encodes CDR1 SNHLY and CDR2 FYNNEI. CDR3 region: CASSAGNTEAFF. The CDR3 DNA reads as TGTGCCAGCAGTGCAGGGAACACTGAAGCTTTCTTT.

In this sample, this clonotype turned up many times. The J gene is TRBJ2-1, the V gene TRBV12-3 or TRBV12-4; D ambiguous. The CDR3 spans 14 residues. V dropped 2 bases and J dropped 9 bases, with 14 bases sitting between them. The CDR3, as DNA: TGTGCCAGCAGTTTATACTCCTTGGTTGGTGAGCAGTTCTTC. It codes for CASSLYSLVGEQFF.

This clonotype has ten or more counts. The chain is built from TRBV20-1 and TRBJ1-1, with D maybe TRBD1 (5 bases). The germline V and J ends were trimmed by 3 bases and 1 base, with 12 bases remaining between them. The germline V gene has CDR1 DFQATT and CDR2 SNEGSKA (reference sequence). This CDR3 has 14 amino acids. The CDR3 region is CSASQGGKNTEAFF. The CDR3, as DNA: TGCAGTGCTAGTCAGGGAGGGAAGAACACTGAAGCTTTCTTT.

This clonotype was detected ten times or more. V gene TRBV20-1 combines with J gene TRBJ2-3, with D unclear. Trimming removed 5 bases at V and 0 bases at J, with 6 bases between. The length of the CDR3 is 12 residues. Germline V gene sequence: CDR1 DFQATT, CDR2 SNEGSKA (reference sequence). As DNA, the CDR3 is TGCAGTGCTGAACGGAGCACAGATACGCAGTATTTT. Translated: CSAERSTDTQYF.

This clonotype turned up a few times. V usage is TRBV12-3 or TRBV12-4 and J usage is TRBJ1-2, with D unresolved. This CDR3 spans 17 amino acids. The V end was cut by 3 bases, the J end by 0 bases, with 17 bases between. Here the CDR3 reads CASSLGWGSGANYGYTF. In DNA form, the CDR3 reads TGTGCCAGCAGTTTGGGCTGGGGTAGTGGAGCTAACTATGGCTACACCTTC.

V gene TRBV7-3 combines with J gene TRBJ2-2; 9 bases align to TRBD2. CDR3 length: 15 amino acids. Germline trimming cut 5 bases from V and 5 bases from J; bases unmatched to any gene: 6. Per germline, CDR1 SGHTA and CDR2 FQGTGA. CDR3 coding DNA: TGTGCCAGCAGCAAGACTAGCGGAACTACCGGGGAGCTGTTTTTT. It specifies CASSKTSGTTGELFF.

The chain recombines TRBV6-6 with TRBJ2-7; 9 bases fit TRBD1. V shed 6 bases and J 0 bases; nucleotides not matched to a gene: 6. Per the germline V gene, CDR1 is MNHNY and CDR2 is SVGAGI (reference sequence). This CDR3 spans 15 amino acids. The CDR3: CASRPGTGLSYEQYF. In nucleotides, the CDR3 is TGTGCCAGCAGACCCGGGACAGGGCTCTCCTACGAGCAGTACTTC.

This clonotype was observed at least ten times. The J gene is TRBJ1-5, the V gene TRBV7-2, with 7 bases aligning to TRBD1. The CDR3 length is 16 residues. The ends lost 1 base at V and 6 bases at J; junction bases unmatched: 9. Germline CDR1 reads SGHTA; CDR2 reads FQGNSA. The CDR3 nucleotides are TGTGCCAGCAGCTTAGAGGGGGCCAGTTCAGCTCAGCCCCAGCATTTT. As protein: CASSLEGASSAQPQHF.

Points on this clonotype: The DNA is omitted, as the CDR3 cannot be located on it reliably, and the CDR3 follows TCRdb's listing. This sequence joins TRBV3-1 and TRBJ2-1; TRBD2 reflects the table's D call only, with no check against the DNA. Ends included, the CDR3 has 14 residues. Germline V gene lookup returns CDR1 LGHDT and CDR2 YNNKEL (reference sequence). CDR3 loop: CASSSGDFGNEQFF.

The table lists this clonotype with a few counts. This chain uses TRBV24-1 with TRBJ2-7, with a possible D match to TRBD2 (5 bases). CDR3 length equals 15 residues. Trimming left V 3 bases short and J 4 bases short, with 15 bases between. The germline V gene has CDR1 KGHDR and CDR2 SFDVKD. This CDR3 reads CATSDGEGEGYEQYF. DNA of the CDR3: TGTGCCACCAGTGATGGTGAGGGAGAAGGGTACGAGCAGTACTTC.

This clonotype was detected many times. The chain is built from TRBV30 and TRBJ2-7; 11 nucleotides agree with TRBD2. This CDR3 has 18 residues. Germline lookup yields CDR1 GTSNPN and CDR2 SVGIG (reference sequence). The V and J ends lost 2 bases and 3 bases, in that order; junction bases with no gene match: 15. The CDR3 protein is CAWSTTHLTSGRGYEQYF. For the CDR3, the DNA is TGTGCCTGGAGTACGACCCACCTTACTAGCGGGAGAGGCTACGAGCAGTACTTC.

The rearrangement joins TRBV7-9 to TRBJ1-6, with 7 bases identical to TRBD1. Looked up from germline, CDR1 is SEHNR and CDR2 is FQNEAQ (reference sequence). The length of the CDR3 is 15 residues. Trimming removed 5 bases from V and 10 bases from J; junction bases left unmatched: 11. The CDR3 region is CASSPVRQGRSPLHF. CDR3 DNA sequence: TGTGCCAGCAGCCCAGTAAGACAGGGCCGGTCACCCCTCCACTTT.

This chain joins TRBV7-9 and TRBJ1-3, with 7 bases identical to TRBD1. J was trimmed by 4 bases and V by 4 bases; bases with no gene match: 4. The CDR3 length is 14 residues. Per germline, CDR1 SEHNR and CDR2 FQNEAQ (reference sequence). CDR3 protein: CASSSGQWGNTIYF. As DNA, the CDR3 is TGTGCCAGCAGCTCGGGACAGTGGGGAAACACCATATATTTT. The variable domain in full, with the rest retrieved from reference TRBV7-9 and TRBJ1-3, is DTGVSQNPRHKITKRGQNVTFRCDPISEHNRLYWYRQTLGQGPEFLTYFQNEAQLEKSRLLSDRFSAERPKGSFSTLEIQRTEQGDSAMYLCASSSGQWGNTIYFGEGSWLTVV.

This clonotype has only a few counts. The rearrangement links TRBV10-3 to TRBJ1-4, with 8 bases aligning to TRBD1. With V trimmed by 6 bases and J by 7 bases, 7 bases remained unmatched. The CDR3 spans 14 residues. Germline CDR1 is ENHRY and CDR2 is SYGVKD. The CDR3 nucleotides are TGTGCCATCAGCTCAGGGGGCGTCGGTGAAAAACTGTTTTTT. It specifies CAISSGGVGEKLFF.

V is TRBV9 and J is TRBJ2-1; 10 bases are shared with TRBD2. Germline V gene lookup returns CDR1 SGDLS and CDR2 YYNGEE. The CDR3 runs 16 residues. V lost 0 bases and J lost 5; bases outside the gene matches: 5. The CDR3 coding sequence is TGTGCCAGCAGCGTAGTTGGGACTAGCGTCAACAATGAGCAGTTCTTC. It is translated as CASSVVGTSVNNEQFF. The full variable domain, completed using reference TRBV9 and TRBJ2-1, is DSGVTQTPKHLITATGQRVTLRCSPRSGDLSVYWYQQSLDQGLQFLIQYYNGEERAKGNILERFSAQQFPDLHSELNLSSLELGDSALYFCASSVVGTSVNNEQFFGPGTRLTVL.

Only a few counts were recorded for this clonotype. The rearrangement joins TRBV27 to TRBJ2-5; 7 bases line up with TRBD2. The CDR3 sequence is 16 residues long. Germline assignment: CDR1 MNHEY and CDR2 SMNVEV (reference sequence). V lost 2 bases and J lost 4; bases outside the gene matches: 10. The CDR3 here is CASSLVGGSWLETQYF. The DNA for the CDR3 is TGTGCCAGCAGTTTAGTGGGCGGGAGCTGGTTAGAGACCCAGTACTTC.

The chain employs TRBV5-6 and TRBJ1-6; D uncertain. This CDR3 is 14 amino acids long. The V end lost 1 base, the J end lost 10 bases, and 12 bases lay between the germline ends. From germline, CDR1 is SGHDT and CDR2 YYEEEE. In nucleotides, the CDR3 is TGTGCCAGCAGCTTGCCCCCGACCGGGTCACCCCTCCACTTT. As protein: CASSLPPTGSPLHF. The full variable domain, in which reference TRBV5-6 and TRBJ1-6 provide the parts outside the CDR3, is DAGVTQSPTHLIKTRGQQVTLRCSPKSGHDTVSWYQQALGQGPQFIFQYYEEEERQRGNFPDRFSGHQFPNYSSELNVNALLLGDSALYLCASSLPPTGSPLHFGNGTRLTVT.

CDR3 in DNA: TGTGCCAGCAGTCCCGTCGGGTTAGCGGGTTCCTACAATGAGCAGTTCTTC. Its translation is CASSPVGLAGSYNEQFF. The gene calls are TRBV27 and TRBJ2-1; TRBD2 matches 7 bases. The CDR3 has 17 residues. CDR1 and CDR2 (germline): MNHEY, SMNVEV (reference sequence). After removal of 5 bases from V and 1 base from J, the junction contained 11 bases not matched to a gene.

There are many counts of this clonotype. V is TRBV7-9 and J is TRBJ1-5; D might be TRBD1 (5 bases). Trimming removed 5 bases from V and 7 bases from J, with 12 bases in between. Looked up from germline, CDR1 is SEHNR and CDR2 is FQNEAQ (reference sequence). This CDR3 comprises 13 residues. CDR3 DNA: TGTGCCAGCAGCCGTGACAGTAGACAGCCCCAGCATTTT. Protein product: CASSRDSRQPQHF.

This clonotype turned up a few times. The rearrangement links TRBV30 to TRBJ2-7; 8 bases are a match to TRBD1. Per the germline V gene, CDR1 is GTSNPN and CDR2 is SVGIG (reference sequence). Losses at the gene ends were 2 bases for V and 0 bases for J; bases not matched to a gene: 6. The CDR3 totals 15 residues. DNA for the CDR3: TGTGCCTGGAGTATAACAGGGGGATTCTCCTACGAGCAGTACTTC. It is translated as CAWSITGGFSYEQYF.